In this sample, the clone carrying this T cell receptor (beta chain) turned up a few times. What it recognizes is unknown. Noted treatment: about 20 received Ad26.COV2.S at low or high dose, single or two shots; about 5 received placebo; per-sample allocation not given. Samples were taken on day 63 after the first vaccine or placebo injection. The donor was a Boston adult aged 18-55 years. This record comes from a study of Ad26.COV2.S vaccination and SARS-CoV-2 variants. Whole-study context: Into the muscle, Ad26.COV2.S was dosed once or twice, 56 days apart. Findings and caveats of the study: Vaccinees reportedly had broad spike-specific CD8+ and CD4+ T cell responses. The study found similar non-spike TCR breadth in vaccine and placebo recipients.

The assay was immunoSEQ multiplex PCR, and TCRdb's table has in-frame clones only and misses some. The data contain a few hundred thousand clones, over 75% of them seen just once; the ten biggest clones take up 3.4%. This TCR derives from a person between 18 and 65 years old who received the Ad26.COV2.S COVID-19 vaccine or a placebo. The sample consisted of peripheral blood, taken in a trial of Ad26.COV2.S vaccine versus placebo.

DNA of the CDR3: TGCAGCGTTGAATGGTGGAGCGGGGGGGCAGGAGATACGCAGTATTTT. Translating it yields CSVEWWSGGAGDTQYF. The chain recombines TRBV29-1 with TRBJ2-3; the match to TRBD2 covers 10 bases. V gave up 2 bases and J gave up 5 bases; unmatched junction bases: 10. Germline CDR1 is SQVTM and CDR2 is ANQGSEA. The CDR3 consists of 16 residues.